The 10 T cell receptor beta chains reported below all come from one sample, sequenced in a study of blood T cell repertoires in COVID-19. Assay used: immunoSEQ multiplex PCR; TCRdb lists only in-frame clones, some missing. The sample lists some 90,000 clones; 80% to 90% were seen once. The sequenced material came from peripheral blood. The origin of the receptors is a man between 45 and 60 years old with acute or convalescent COVID-19.

The rearrangement joins TRBV30 to TRBJ2-3; TRBD1 might be the D (5 bases). Germline V gives CDR1 GTSNPN, CDR2 SVGIG (reference sequence). Trimming cost V 8 bases and J 5 bases, with 17 bases left between them. The CDR3 extends over 13 amino acids. The CDR3 bases are TGTGCCGCACAGGAATGGATAAAAGATACGCAGTATTTT. As protein: CAAQEWIKDTQYF.

V gene TRBV11-2 combines with J gene TRBJ1-6, with 7 bases fitting TRBD1. The CDR3 consists of 15 residues. Germline V gives CDR1 SGHAT, CDR2 FQNNGV. The V and J ends lost 2 bases and 7 bases, in that order; junction bases with no gene match: 5. CDR3 sequence reads: CASSLSTGSNSPLHF. For the CDR3, the DNA is TGTGCCAGCAGCTTATCGACAGGGAGCAATTCACCCCTCCACTTT.

V and J are TRBV20-1 and TRBJ1-2, with TRBD1 matching 8 bases. The CDR3 has 11 residues. The J segment lost 11 bases and the V segment lost 5 bases, leaving 7 bases of the junction unmatched. Germline values: CDR1 DFQATT, CDR2 SNEGSKA (reference sequence). CDR3 bases: TGCAGTGCTTACGGACAGGGCGTATACACCTTC. This gives the protein CSAYGQGVYTF.

The CDR3 nucleotides are TGCGCCAGCACAGGGGGCGACAATTATGGCTACACCTTC. Its protein is CASTGGDNYGYTF. The chain uses TRBV5-1 and TRBJ1-2; TRBD1 agrees at 8 bases. In germline, CDR1 is SGHRS, CDR2 YFSETQ. V dropped 6 bases and J dropped 5; count of bases not matched to a gene: 6. The CDR3 length is 13 residues.

The chain is built from TRBV27 and TRBJ2-3; 14 bases are shared with TRBD2. The CDR3 length is 16 residues. Per the germline V gene, CDR1 is MNHEY and CDR2 is SMNVEV (reference sequence). V lost 6 bases, J lost 2 bases, and 4 bases stayed unmatched. Here the CDR3 DNA reads TGTGCCAGCAGCGGGACTAGCGGGGGATTCACAGATACGCAGTATTTT. This codes for CASSGTSGGFTDTQYF.

This clone has just a few counts. CDR3 nucleotide sequence: TGTGCCAGCAGCACACAGGGGGGAGGCACTGAAGCTTTCTTT. Translating gives CASSTQGGGTEAFF. V gene TRBV7-3 combines with J gene TRBJ1-1; the match to TRBD1 covers 8 bases. V shed 5 bases and J 4 bases; nucleotides not matched to a gene: 6. CDR1 is SGHTA and CDR2 is FQGTGA in the germline V gene. The CDR3 totals 14 residues.

The gene calls are TRBV5-4 and TRBJ1-1; D not certain. Germline-derived CDR1 and CDR2 are SGHNT and YYREEE (reference sequence). V lost 2 bases, J lost 0 bases, and 8 bases lay in between. This CDR3 has 14 residues. The CDR3 spells CASSFKTVNTEAFF. The CDR3 coding sequence is TGTGCCAGCAGCTTTAAAACGGTGAACACTGAAGCTTTCTTT.

The chain is built from TRBV5-1 and TRBJ2-2; tentatively, D is TRBD2 (6 bases). V lost 1 base to trimming and J lost 3 bases, with 10 bases between them. This CDR3 comprises 15 residues. CDR1 SGHRS and CDR2 YFSETQ come from the germline V gene. CDR3 sequence reads: CASSLTSPDTGELFF. CDR3 nucleotide sequence: TGCGCCAGCAGCTTGACTAGCCCGGACACCGGGGAGCTGTTTTTT.

The J gene is TRBJ1-4, the V gene TRBV28, with D possibly being TRBD1 (5 bases). V was pared by 6 bases and J by 7 bases, with 15 bases between. CDR3 size: 14 residues. Germline assignment: CDR1 MDHEN and CDR2 SYDVKM. CDR3 sequence reads: CASRANGGIEKLFF. The DNA of the CDR3 is TGTGCCAGCAGAGCTAACGGGGGTATTGAAAAACTGTTTTTT.

J is TRBJ1-2 and V is TRBV3-1 (or the pseudogene TRBV3-2); 8 bases match TRBD1. Trimming took 3 bases from V and 8 from J; bases not matched to a gene: 11. The CDR3 is made up of 15 amino acids. Germline V CDR1 and CDR2: LGHDT, YNNKEL (reference sequence). CDR3 in DNA: TGTGCCAGCAGCCAGGTTCCCGACAGGGGAGGCGGCTACACCTTC. The encoded protein is CASSQVPDRGGGYTF.